This T cell receptor (beta chain) was observed in a study of blood T cell repertoires in COVID-19. This clone was seen only once. The repertoire was sequenced with immunoSEQ multiplex PCR; TCRdb's copy has only in-frame clones and lacks some. The repertoire holds 140,000 to 150,000 clones, roughly 84% seen once, with more than 4.5% in the top ten. Individuals drawn from around 24 US areas were about 18 to 100 years old. Within the 2 weeks before study entry, each person in the exposed group met a COVID-19 case. The CDR3 is made up of 13 amino acids. In germline, CDR1 is SGHTA, CDR2 FQGNSA. V dropped 4 bases and J dropped 4 bases, with 10 bases sitting between them.

The source is a woman aged 50 to 65 who had been exposed to COVID-19. The genes are TRBV7-2 and TRBJ1-1, with D unresolved. The sample taken for sequencing was PBMCs or T cells enriched from blood (not recorded which). The CDR3 DNA reads as TGTGCCAGCAGCTCCGGGAAATTCACTGAAGCTTTCTTT. This sequence encodes CASSSGKFTEAFF.